The 8 T cell receptor beta chains below come from one sample, sequenced in a study of blood T cell repertoires in COVID-19. Some clones are missing from TCRdb's copy, which holds only in-frame ones; the method was immunoSEQ multiplex PCR. The sample carries about 200,000 clones, approximately 80% recorded once. The source material was peripheral blood. These TCRs come from a human donor in a cohort sampled during active COVID-19.

CDR3 DNA: TGCGCCAGCAGTGGAACCGGGACAGGTTGGACAGATACGCAGTATTTT. This encodes CASSGTGTGWTDTQYF. V usage is TRBV10-1 and J usage is TRBJ2-3; 8 bases align to TRBD1. This CDR3 is built from 16 residues. Germline assignment: CDR1 WNHNN and CDR2 SYGVQD (reference sequence). Trimming cost V 4 bases and J 3 bases; bases outside gene matches: 9.

The CDR3, as DNA: TGTGCCAGCAGTTTATCACCTAGCGGGGGTTATGAGCAGTTCTTC. This codes for CASSLSPSGGYEQFF. This sequence joins TRBV27 and TRBJ2-1; 10 bases map to TRBD2. The ends lost 0 bases at V and 8 bases at J; junction bases unmatched: 4. The CDR3 spans 15 residues. The germline V gene encodes CDR1 MNHEY and CDR2 SMNVEV (reference sequence).

In this sample, this clone turned up a few times. This sample also contains other DNA sequences that code for the same CDR3. V and J are TRBV5-5 and TRBJ2-2, with D unresolved. CDR3 length equals 13 residues. Germline V gene data show CDR1 as SGHKS and CDR2 as YYEKEE (reference sequence). Trimming cost V 0 bases and J 6 bases, with 6 bases left between them. The CDR3 here is CASSLELSGELFF. The CDR3 DNA reads TGTGCCAGCAGCTTGGAGCTTTCCGGGGAGCTGTTTTTT.

This clone was counted a few times. V and J are TRBV28 and TRBJ2-7; 11 bases agree with TRBD1. In germline, CDR1 is MDHEN, CDR2 SYDVKM. Unmatched junction bases numbered 10, after V lost 7 bases and J lost 2 bases. The CDR3 runs to 16 residues. CDR3: CASTPLGTGGPYEQYF. The CDR3 region has the DNA TGTGCCAGCACCCCCCTCGGGACAGGGGGACCCTACGAGCAGTACTTC.

The V call is TRBV28, the J call TRBJ1-2, with a weak D call TRBD1 (5 bases). Trimming took 5 bases from V and 4 from J, leaving 17 bases between them. The germline gives CDR1 MDHEN, CDR2 SYDVKM. This CDR3 region has 15 residues. The CDR3 nucleotides read TGTGCCAGCAGTCCGGGAGGAACGGGGGGCTATGGCTACACCTTC. It is translated as CASSPGGTGGYGYTF.

The chain recombines TRBV9 with TRBJ2-7; TRBD1 matches 7 bases. This CDR3 is built from 15 residues. Germline CDR1 SGDLS, CDR2 YYNGEE. V dropped 4 bases and J dropped 6; count of bases not matched to a gene: 13. CDR3 coding DNA: TGTGCCAGCAGCAAACAGGGGATGGAATTTGGCGAGCAGTACTTC. It yields the protein CASSKQGMEFGEQYF.

The chain couples TRBV3-1 (or the pseudogene TRBV3-2) to TRBJ2-7, with 14 nucleotides matching TRBD2. Germline CDR1 LGHDT, CDR2 YNNKEL (reference sequence). Losses at the gene ends were 1 base for V and 4 bases for J; bases not matched to a gene: 3. The CDR3 runs to 16 residues. Here the CDR3 reads CASSQAGTSGRYEQYF. CDR3 DNA sequence: TGTGCCAGCAGCCAAGCCGGGACTAGCGGGAGATACGAGCAGTACTTC.

CDR3 bases: TGTGCCAGCAGCCCTCTGAGACAGGGAGGCCTAGAGACCCAGTACTTC. Protein sequence: CASSPLRQGGLETQYF. The chain links TRBV7-9 to TRBJ2-5; D might be TRBD1 (7 bases). Germline CDR1 reads SEHNR; CDR2 reads FQNEAQ (reference sequence). V dropped 5 bases and J dropped 4 bases, with 20 bases sitting between them. There are 16 residues in the CDR3.